Described below is a single T cell receptor (beta chain) sequence and its context. V gave up 2 bases and J gave up 0 bases; unmatched junction bases: 4. The CDR3 consists of 16 residues. The germline CDR1 and CDR2 sequences are MNHEY and SMNVEV (reference sequence). These data belong to a study of blood T cell repertoires in COVID-19. On the study more broadly: Some COVID-19 samples were acute and others convalescent; all came from the United States, Italy and Spain. PBMCs, B-cell-depleted T cells, or T cells were the source of the cDNA or gDNA that made up the material.

Per the original data handling: Reference gene primers were amplified, and this amplification served to estimate nucleated cell counts. Produced via immunoSEQ multiplex PCR; TCRdb's table is partial and in-frame only. The V and J calls and clone size were taken over from that table, and D and trimming were inferred from the DNA. The sample shows under 350,000 clones, about 85% of them seen only once. This rearrangement joins TRBV27 to TRBJ1-5; 7 nucleotides align to TRBD1. Sequencing was performed on peripheral blood. This receptor was taken from a human donor in a cohort sampled during active COVID-19. CDR3 coding DNA: TGTGCCAGCAGTTTAATAGGGGGCCATAGCAATCAGCCCCAGCATTTT. Its protein is CASSLIGGHSNQPQHF.